The source of this T cell receptor beta chain is a study of molecular identifiers for immune sequencing clone quantification. About this clonotype itself: The antigen is unknown.

This CDR3 comprises 14 residues. V lost 4 bases to trimming and J lost 7 bases, with 13 bases between them. Germline V lookup: CDR1 LNHDA, CDR2 SQIVND (reference sequence). TCRdb processed the PCR reads anew with MiXCR; each CDR3 protein has one entry. Found here are about 500,000 distinct CDR3 sequences, around a fifth of them singletons; the top ten hold around 0.84%. General study results and limits: Underestimation of highly expanded clone sizes could arise where identical TCR molecules share a barcode.

V usage is TRBV19 and J usage is TRBJ1-4; D is undetermined. This TCR came from a human donor in good health. Some libraries in this study had Jurkat cell RNA spiked in. Sequencing was performed on naive CD8+ T cells from blood, with Jurkat cell RNA spiked in. Regarding subset: FACS-sorted CD8+CD4-CCR7+CD45RA+ naive T cells. CDR3 loop: CASSTRGLGEKLFF. In nucleotides, the CDR3 is TGTGCCAGTAGTACTCGGGGTTTAGGTGAAAAACTGTTTTTT.